These 22 T cell receptor beta chains originate from one sample sequenced in a study of blood T cell repertoires in COVID-19. This table comes from immunoSEQ multiplex PCR, and its TCRdb copy is limited to in-frame clones, with some not included. The sample records about 150,000 clones, around 91% being singletons. The sample consisted of peripheral blood. The receptors stem from a woman in her thirties or forties with acute or convalescent COVID-19.

V is TRBV9 and J is TRBJ2-1; D is possibly TRBD2 (5 bases). The V gene lost 2 bases and the J gene lost 5 bases, with 14 bases spanning the gap. The CDR3 extends over 15 amino acids. Germline values: CDR1 SGDLS, CDR2 YYNGEE. Written as DNA, the CDR3 is TGTGCCAGCAGCGTTTTCGGGGAACCGAACAATGAGCAGTTCTTC. It is translated as CASSVFGEPNNEQFF.

This rearrangement joins TRBV5-5 to TRBJ1-1; no clear D gene. Trimming shortened V by 1 base and J by 0 bases, and 7 bases separated the two germline ends. CDR3 length: 14 amino acids. In germline, CDR1 is SGHKS, CDR2 YYEKEE (reference sequence). Here the CDR3 DNA reads TGTGCCAGCAGCTTGTCTTCCCTGAACACTGAAGCTTTCTTT. Residues: CASSLSSLNTEAFF.

The rearrangement joins TRBV11-3 to TRBJ1-1, with D possibly being TRBD1 (5 bases). The CDR3 extends over 11 amino acids. The germline V gene has CDR1 SGHNT and CDR2 YENEEA. V lost 11 bases to trimming and J lost 5 bases, with 12 bases between them. The CDR3 loop reads CAWQGGTEAFF. The CDR3 DNA reads TGTGCCTGGCAGGGAGGAACTGAAGCTTTCTTT.

The chain employs TRBV6-5 and TRBJ1-5, with D hard to call. This CDR3 is built from 15 residues. CDR1 is MNHEY, CDR2 SVGAGI, per germline. V was cut by 0 bases and J by 1 base, with 7 bases left in between. The CDR3 DNA is TGTGCCAGCAGTTACTCCCGGGAGAGCAATCAGCCCCAGCATTTT. This gives the protein CASSYSRESNQPQHF.

The chain couples TRBV4-1 to TRBJ2-3; D might be TRBD1 (5 bases). V lost 4 bases and J lost 4, with 18 bases in between. In germline, CDR1 is MGHRA, CDR2 YSYEKL. CDR3 size: 16 residues. CDR3 sequence reads: CASSLDRARAADTQYF. The CDR3 bases are TGCGCCAGCAGCCTCGACCGGGCCAGGGCAGCAGATACGCAGTATTTT.

V and J are TRBV5-4 and TRBJ2-7; TRBD2 might be the D (5 bases). The CDR3 totals 12 residues. V was shortened by 5 bases and J by 5 bases, with 11 bases between the two germline ends. Germline CDR1 and CDR2: SGHNT and YYREEE (reference sequence). CDR3 DNA: TGTGCCAGCAGGCTGGACGGGGACGAGCAGTACTTC. This encodes CASRLDGDEQYF.

The gene calls are TRBV13 and TRBJ2-6; 9 bases line up with TRBD1. The V gene's germline CDR1 is PRHDT and CDR2 FYEKMQ (reference sequence). The CDR3 runs to 18 residues. J lost 0 bases, V lost 0 bases, and 3 bases had no gene match. CDR3 region: CASSLGGQGSSGANVLTF. For the CDR3, the DNA is TGTGCCAGCAGCTTAGGAGGACAGGGGAGCTCTGGGGCCAACGTCCTGACTTTC.

This chain joins TRBV6-5 and TRBJ2-5; 7 nucleotides match TRBD1. The V and J ends lost 6 bases and 2 bases, in that order; junction bases with no gene match: 6. CDR3 length equals 14 residues. The germline V gene encodes CDR1 MNHEY and CDR2 SVGAGI. CDR3 in amino acids: CASRTTGKQETQYF. CDR3 sequence (DNA): TGTGCCAGCAGGACGACAGGGAAACAAGAGACCCAGTACTTC.

This chain uses TRBV28 with TRBJ1-1; no reliable D call. The CDR3 totals 12 residues. The germline V gene encodes CDR1 MDHEN and CDR2 SYDVKM. V was cut by 3 bases and J by 4 bases, with 6 bases left in between. The CDR3 bases are TGTGCCAGCAGTTTTATAGCCACTGAAGCTTTCTTT. It is translated as CASSFIATEAFF.

This chain joins TRBV5-5 and TRBJ1-1, with D uncertain. This CDR3 has 14 residues. The germline V and J ends were trimmed by 3 bases and 5 bases, with 14 bases remaining between them. CDR1 is SGHKS, CDR2 YYEKEE, per germline (reference sequence). The CDR3 region has the DNA TGTGCCAGCAGCTCTACAGAGATTTGGACTGAAGCTTTCTTT. This gives the protein CASSSTEIWTEAFF. Full variable domain (remainder filled in from reference TRBV5-5 and TRBJ1-1): DAGVTQSPTHLIKTRGQQVTLRCSPISGHKSVSWYQQVLGQGPQFIFQYYEKEERGRGNFPDRFSARQFPNYSSELNVNALLLGDSALYLCASSSTEIWTEAFFGQGTRLTVV.

The V gene is TRBV20-1, the J gene TRBJ2-1; tentatively, D is TRBD1 (6 bases). Trimming shortened V by 3 bases and J by 3 bases, and 18 bases separated the two germline ends. Germline V gene data show CDR1 as DFQATT and CDR2 as SNEGSKA (reference sequence). This CDR3 has 16 residues. The CDR3 DNA sequence: TGCAGTGCTAGTGATCCGACAGGATTGAACTACAATGAGCAGTTCTTC. Amino acids: CSASDPTGLNYNEQFF.

The V and J genes are TRBV5-1 and TRBJ2-7; 12 positions match TRBD2. The CDR3 is 16 residues long. Germline V CDR1 and CDR2: SGHRS, YFSETQ. V dropped 0 bases and J dropped 6; count of bases not matched to a gene: 7. CDR3 coding DNA: TGCGCCAGCAGCTTGGCCCAGCCTAGCGGGAGGGGCGAGCAGTACTTC. Encoded protein: CASSLAQPSGRGEQYF.

The gene calls are TRBV28 and TRBJ1-5; D is unresolved. V was cut by 3 bases and J by 6 bases, with 9 bases left in between. The germline V gene has CDR1 MDHEN and CDR2 SYDVKM. The CDR3 is made up of 13 amino acids. The CDR3 bases are TGTGCCAGCAGTTTTAGAAGGAGTCAGCCCCAGCATTTT. Protein: CASSFRRSQPQHF.

The chain joins TRBV24-1 to TRBJ2-1, with 9 bases lining up with TRBD1. Germline-derived CDR1 and CDR2 are KGHDR and SFDVKD. This CDR3 spans 15 amino acids. V lost 12 bases to trimming and J lost 9 bases; unmatched junction nucleotides: 17. CDR3 in DNA: TGTGCCTCCTCCCCCTCGAGACAGGGGGATCGTGAGCAGTTCTTC. This gives the protein CASSPSRQGDREQFF.

The gene calls are TRBV28 and TRBJ1-2; no firm D call. The germline V gene encodes CDR1 MDHEN and CDR2 SYDVKM. The CDR3 totals 13 residues. With 1 base removed from V and 2 bases from J, the gap between germline ends came to 5 bases. The CDR3 reads CASSLSLNYGYTF. CDR3 sequence (DNA): TGTGCCAGCAGTTTATCCCTAAACTATGGCTACACCTTC.

The V call is TRBV7-9, the J call TRBJ1-2; perhaps TRBD1 as D (5 bases). The CDR3 loop spans 13 amino acids. Germline CDR1 SEHNR, CDR2 FQNEAQ (reference sequence). Trimming left V 6 bases short and J 5 bases short, with 13 bases between. The CDR3 DNA sequence: TGTGCCAGCAGGCCCGTGAAGGGGTATGGCTACACCTTC. It encodes CASRPVKGYGYTF.

The gene calls are TRBV2 and TRBJ1-2; tentatively, D is TRBD1 (6 bases). The V gene's germline CDR1 is SNHLY and CDR2 FYNNEI. There are 13 residues in the CDR3. Deletions cut 3 bases from V and 7 bases from J, with 12 bases between. CDR3 nucleotide sequence: TGTGCCAGCAGTGACAGGGGAATTGGTGGCTACACCTTC. It translates to CASSDRGIGGYTF.

V is TRBV21-1 and J is TRBJ2-3; the table's TRBD2 call for D was not verified on the DNA. TRBV21-1 is reported as a pseudogene. The CDR3 runs to 15 residues. The CDR3 here is CASQGGGRFTDTQYF. Here the CDR3 DNA reads TGTGCCAGTCAGGGCGGGGGGCGATTCACAGATACGCAGTATTTT.

This rearrangement joins TRBV30 to TRBJ1-1; TRBD1 is a possible D gene (6 bases). V lost 3 bases and J 1 base, leaving 15 bases between the germline ends. Germline loops: CDR1 GTSNPN, CDR2 SVGIG (reference sequence). The CDR3 runs 15 residues. CDR3 nucleotides: TGTGCCTGGAGGCAGAGACAGGAAAAGAACACTGAAGCTTTCTTT. Its protein product is CAWRQRQEKNTEAFF.

The chain carries TRBV7-9 and TRBJ1-5; the match to TRBD1 covers 7 bases. Looked up from germline, CDR1 is SEHNR and CDR2 is FQNEAQ (reference sequence). The CDR3 runs to 14 residues. Trimming took 3 bases from V and 3 from J; bases not matched to a gene: 2. The CDR3 loop reads CASSLGQINQPQHF. The CDR3 coding sequence is TGTGCCAGCAGCTTGGGACAGATCAATCAGCCCCAGCATTTT.

V is TRBV21-1 and J is TRBJ2-7; the tabulated D call, TRBD1, remains unverified against the DNA. TRBV21-1 is termed a pseudogene. CDR3 length: 20 amino acids. CDR3 in DNA: TGTGCCAGCAGCAAAAAGGAAGTCGGCAGGGCCCCCCTCCTCTCCTACGAGCAGTACTTC. Translated: CASSKKEVGRAPLLSYEQYF.

The genes are TRBV10-3 and TRBJ1-1; weak D call: TRBD1 (6 bases). Trimming left V 8 bases short and J 4 bases short, with 11 bases between. This CDR3 has 12 residues. CDR1 is ENHRY and CDR2 is SYGVKD in the germline V gene. In DNA form, the CDR3 reads TGTGCCATCTCACAGGGTGGCACTGAAGCTTTCTTT. Its protein is CAISQGGTEAFF.